This entry lists 28 T cell receptor beta chains sequenced from one sample in a study of control samples from healthy donors and cancer patients. Libraries were prepared by immunoSEQ multiplex PCR; TCRdb keeps only in-frame clonotypes and omits some of them. The sample includes roughly 95,000 clones, 88% seen only once; the top ten take 13% to 15%. Material: blood. These receptors all come from a man younger than 45 in good health.

The genes are TRBV18 and TRBJ2-7; D possibly corresponds to TRBD1 (6 bases). From germline, CDR1 is KGHSH and CDR2 LQKENI. Trimming stripped 0 bases from V and 0 bases from J, with 15 bases between. The CDR3 totals 17 residues. The CDR3 DNA reads TGTGCCAGCTCACCACCTTTTGGGACATGGGACTCCTACGAGCAGTACTTC. Residues: CASSPPFGTWDSYEQYF.

This clone has only one observation. The CDR3 DNA reads as TGTGCCAGCAGTACTATCTGGGGGGACCATGGCTACACCTTC. Residues: CASSTIWGDHGYTF. This chain uses TRBV5-4 with TRBJ1-2; TRBD1 might be the D (5 bases). The CDR3 contains 14 residues. V was cut by 5 bases and J by 6 bases, with 17 bases left in between. Germline-derived CDR1 and CDR2 are SGHNT and YYREEE (reference sequence).

The chain combines TRBV27 with TRBJ2-7, with 10 bases fitting TRBD1. Germline trimming cut 3 bases from V and 4 bases from J; bases unmatched to any gene: 9. The CDR3 length is 16 residues. Germline CDR1 is MNHEY and CDR2 is SMNVEV (reference sequence). Here the CDR3 DNA reads TGTGCCAGCAGTTTGGGGACAGGGGTCCTAGGATACGAGCAGTACTTC. Translating it yields CASSLGTGVLGYEQYF.

The chain recombines TRBV3-1 (or the pseudogene TRBV3-2) with TRBJ2-2, with 11 bases matching TRBD2. The CDR3 extends over 17 amino acids. Germline V CDR1 and CDR2: LGHDT, YNNKEL (reference sequence). V lost 1 base to trimming and J lost 3 bases; unmatched junction nucleotides: 4. The CDR3 here is CASSQVAGGPYTGELFF. The CDR3, as DNA: TGTGCCAGCAGCCAAGTAGCGGGAGGGCCGTACACCGGGGAGCTGTTTTTT.

V usage is TRBV9 and J usage is TRBJ1-5; weak D call: TRBD1 (6 bases). Per the germline V gene, CDR1 is SGDLS and CDR2 is YYNGEE. The CDR3 length is 16 residues. Trimming stripped 2 bases from V and 1 base from J, with 13 bases between. In DNA, the CDR3 is TGTGCCAGCAGCGTCCTCAGGGGAGTGAGCAATCAGCCCCAGCATTTT. It translates to CASSVLRGVSNQPQHF. The full variable domain, completed using reference TRBV9 and TRBJ1-5, is DSGVTQTPKHLITATGQRVTLRCSPRSGDLSVYWYQQSLDQGLQFLIQYYNGEERAKGNILERFSAQQFPDLHSELNLSSLELGDSALYFCASSVLRGVSNQPQHFGDGTRLSIL.

This chain connects TRBV30 to TRBJ2-7; no definite D call. The CDR3 loop spans 11 amino acids. The V gene lost 2 bases and the J gene lost 2 bases, with 4 bases spanning the gap. CDR1 is GTSNPN, CDR2 SVGIG, per germline (reference sequence). The CDR3 nucleotides are TGTGCCTGGAGTTTAACCTACGAGCAGTACTTC. Protein: CAWSLTYEQYF.

The rearrangement joins TRBV30 to TRBJ1-1; weak D call: TRBD1 (5 bases). The germline V gene encodes CDR1 GTSNPN and CDR2 SVGIG (reference sequence). The ends were cut back, 4 bases at V and 3 bases at J, with 12 bases in the middle. This CDR3 is built from 13 residues. The CDR3 nucleotides read TGTGCCTGGATGGTGGGGCTATACACTGAAGCTTTCTTT. Its protein is CAWMVGLYTEAFF.

The chain employs TRBV2 and TRBJ1-1, with 7 bases matching TRBD1. The CDR3 spans 15 residues. V shed 6 bases and J 7 bases; nucleotides not matched to a gene: 14. CDR1 and CDR2 (germline): SNHLY, FYNNEI. CDR3 nucleotides: TGTGCCAGCAGACAACAGGGGATAATGAGGGTTGAAGCTTTCTTT. Translating it yields CASRQQGIMRVEAFF.

The V gene is TRBV9, the J gene TRBJ2-3; TRBD2 aligns across 7 bases. V was clipped by 4 bases and J by 3 bases; unmatched bases: 14. This CDR3 region has 17 residues. Per the germline V gene, CDR1 is SGDLS and CDR2 is YYNGEE. CDR3 in DNA: TGTGCCAGCAGCAAGGCGGGGGTGAGGATAGAGACAGATACGCAGTATTTT. This codes for CASSKAGVRIETDTQYF.

The V call is TRBV12-3 or TRBV12-4, the J call TRBJ1-1; D not resolved. The CDR3 length is 13 residues. V was trimmed by 2 bases and J by 7 bases, leaving 11 bases between them. CDR3 residues: CASSLNWQSEAFF. Here the CDR3 DNA reads TGTGCCAGCAGTTTAAATTGGCAGAGTGAAGCTTTCTTT.

The CDR3 loop reads CASSLTGADQPQHF. CDR3 DNA: TGTGCCAGCAGTTTAACAGGGGCAGATCAGCCCCAGCATTTT. The chain recombines TRBV11-2 with TRBJ1-5; 7 bases match TRBD1. This CDR3 is built from 14 residues. Germline-derived CDR1 and CDR2 are SGHAT and FQNNGV. Losses at the gene ends were 6 bases for V and 5 bases for J; bases not matched to a gene: 7.

Concerning this clone: A much bigger clone sits one base away, suggesting this may be a read error. The same CDR3 also results from other DNA sequences found in this sample. This chain connects TRBV9 to TRBJ1-3; possibly TRBD1 for D (5 bases). The CDR3 runs to 19 residues. Germline V gene lookup returns CDR1 SGDLS and CDR2 YYNGEE. The CDR3 loop is CASSVVPLSRAISGNTIYF. Written as DNA, the CDR3 is TGTGCCAGCAGTGTAGTACCCCTTTCCAGGGCTATCTCTGGAAACACCATATATTTT.

This clone was detected only once. This chain uses TRBV3-1 (or the pseudogene TRBV3-2) with TRBJ2-7; 7 nucleotides match TRBD1. CDR3 length equals 14 residues. V gave up 8 bases and J gave up 5 bases; unmatched junction bases: 12. CDR1 is LGHDT, CDR2 YNNKEL, per germline (reference sequence). The CDR3 nucleotides read TGTGCCAGCGGATCGGGAACAGGGGCCCACGAGCAGTACTTC. It encodes CASGSGTGAHEQYF.

The rearrangement links TRBV6-5 to TRBJ2-7; 12 nucleotides line up with TRBD1. Unmatched junction bases numbered 3, after V lost 6 bases and J lost 0 bases. Germline V gene lookup returns CDR1 MNHEY and CDR2 SVGAGI. The CDR3 contains 15 residues. The CDR3 protein is CASREGQGASYEQYF. CDR3 coding DNA: TGTGCCAGCAGAGAGGGACAGGGGGCCTCCTACGAGCAGTACTTC.

This chain uses TRBV28 with TRBJ2-2; tentatively, D is TRBD1 (6 bases). The CDR3 covers 15 residues. Germline CDR1 is MDHEN and CDR2 is SYDVKM. V was clipped by 2 bases and J by 4 bases, with 11 bases between them. This CDR3 reads CASSLPLGGTGELFF. The CDR3 bases are TGTGCCAGCAGTTTACCATTAGGGGGCACCGGGGAGCTGTTTTTT.

This chain joins TRBV7-2 and TRBJ2-1, with 7 bases that match TRBD1. J was trimmed by 9 bases and V by 5 bases; bases with no gene match: 13. The germline CDR1 and CDR2 sequences are SGHTA and FQGNSA. This CDR3 has 15 residues. The CDR3, as DNA: TGTGCCAGCAGCCCGGGACAGCAGCAATCGATTGAGCAGTTCTTC. Amino acids: CASSPGQQQSIEQFF.

The chain is built from TRBV4-1 and TRBJ1-2; D is perhaps TRBD1 (6 bases). Between the trimmed V and J ends, which lost 4 bases and 9 bases, there was a span of 27 bases. Looked up from germline, CDR1 is MGHRA and CDR2 is YSYEKL. This CDR3 has 17 amino acids. The CDR3 region is CASSRLGGGNKTWRYTF. DNA for the CDR3: TGCGCCAGCAGCCGCCTAGGAGGGGGGAACAAAACCTGGCGCTACACCTTC.

This clone was detected a few times. The V gene is TRBV6-6, the J gene TRBJ1-6; no reliable D call. The CDR3 is 14 residues long. CDR1 and CDR2 (germline): MNHNY, SVGAGI (reference sequence). Trimming cost V 6 bases and J 0 bases, with 6 bases left between them. CDR3 nucleotide sequence: TGTGCCAGCAGCGGGAGCTCCTATAATTCACCCCTCCACTTT. Translating it yields CASSGSSYNSPLHF.

The chain employs TRBV28 and TRBJ2-7; D is undetermined. Germline CDR1 reads MDHEN; CDR2 reads SYDVKM. V was clipped by 5 bases and J by 6 bases, with 14 bases between them. This CDR3 comprises 13 residues. This CDR3 is CASSRPPGLEQYF. The CDR3 DNA reads as TGTGCCAGCAGTCGCCCCCCAGGTCTCGAGCAGTACTTC.

The chain combines TRBV27 with TRBJ2-1, with D possibly TRBD2 on 5 matching bases. Germline V gene lookup returns CDR1 MNHEY and CDR2 SMNVEV (reference sequence). The CDR3 loop spans 18 amino acids. With 5 bases removed from V and 4 bases from J, the gap between germline ends came to 24 bases. Here the CDR3 reads CASSTPSSGVVHYNEQFF. In DNA form, the CDR3 reads TGTGCCAGCAGTACCCCATCCTCCGGGGTAGTTCATTACAATGAGCAGTTCTTC.

The chain uses TRBV6-1 and TRBJ2-3, with 13 bases matching TRBD2. V was pared by 1 base and J by 4 bases, with 8 bases of the junction left unmatched. Per the germline V gene, CDR1 is MNHNS and CDR2 is SASEGT. The CDR3 has 18 amino acids. In DNA form, the CDR3 reads TGTGCCAGCAGTGAAGTGGAACTAGCGGGAGGGCCGGCAGATACGCAGTATTTT. This encodes CASSEVELAGGPADTQYF.

V is TRBV6-1 and J is TRBJ1-5, with D uncertain. There are 13 residues in the CDR3. Per germline, CDR1 MNHNS and CDR2 SASEGT. Between the trimmed V and J ends, which lost 3 bases and 3 bases, there was a span of 6 bases. The DNA for the CDR3 is TGTGCCAGCAGTGAGGAACCCAATCAGCCCCAGCATTTT. It specifies CASSEEPNQPQHF.

The rearrangement joins TRBV10-2 to TRBJ1-2, with TRBD1 matching 8 bases. The CDR3 length is 15 residues. The V segment lost 8 bases and the J segment 7 bases; nucleotides outside the gene matches: 15. Germline loops: CDR1 WSHSY, CDR2 SAAADI. In DNA, the CDR3 is TGCGCCAGCTGGAATCCAGGGGGCGAAGTATCTGGCTACACCTTC. Its translation: CASWNPGGEVSGYTF.

V usage is TRBV5-4 and J usage is TRBJ1-1, with no clear D. The CDR3 has 16 amino acids. Trimming cost V 5 bases and J 0 bases, with 17 bases left between them. The germline V gene encodes CDR1 SGHNT and CDR2 YYREEE (reference sequence). CDR3 nucleotide sequence: TGTGCCAGCAGTTTAACCACCACCTTCATGAACACTGAAGCTTTCTTT. The encoded protein is CASSLTTTFMNTEAFF.

The V gene is TRBV12-3 or TRBV12-4, the J gene TRBJ2-7; D possibly corresponds to TRBD1 (6 bases). The CDR3 runs 13 residues. Deletions cut 10 bases from V and 3 bases from J, with 16 bases between. CDR3: CATQGPEGYEQYF. CDR3 DNA sequence: TGTGCCACACAGGGCCCAGAAGGCTACGAGCAGTACTTC.

The J gene is TRBJ2-1, the V gene TRBV24-1; 10 nucleotides align to TRBD2. Per the germline V gene, CDR1 is KGHDR and CDR2 is SFDVKD. The CDR3 consists of 16 residues. V shed 4 bases and J 8 bases; nucleotides not matched to a gene: 10. The CDR3 reads CATSDQASGSIYEQFF. CDR3 in DNA: TGTGCCACCAGTGACCAAGCTAGCGGGAGTATCTATGAGCAGTTCTTC.

The chain couples TRBV28 to TRBJ2-3; 7 nucleotides match TRBD2. Trimming cost V 5 bases and J 3 bases; bases outside gene matches: 8. This CDR3 is built from 15 residues. In germline, CDR1 is MDHEN, CDR2 SYDVKM. CDR3 protein: CASSGGGSNTDTQYF. CDR3 coding DNA: TGTGCCAGCAGTGGGGGGGGGTCTAATACAGATACGCAGTATTTT.

V is TRBV9 and J is TRBJ1-1; 7 bases agree with TRBD1. Germline CDR1 reads SGDLS; CDR2 reads YYNGEE. V trimming: 2 bases; J trimming: 4 bases; junction bases outside the gene matches: 2. This CDR3 has 13 amino acids. The CDR3 DNA is TGTGCCAGCAGCGTTAGACAGGGCACTGAAGCTTTCTTT. This sequence encodes CASSVRQGTEAFF. Combining the CDR3 with reference TRBV9 and TRBJ1-1 gives the whole variable domain DSGVTQTPKHLITATGQRVTLRCSPRSGDLSVYWYQQSLDQGLQFLIQYYNGEERAKGNILERFSAQQFPDLHSELNLSSLELGDSALYFCASSVRQGTEAFFGQGTRLTVV.